These T cell receptor beta chains were read from a single sample in a study of metastatic and nonmetastatic thyroid tumors. TCRdb re-clonotyped the PCR reads through MiXCR. This table has roughly 34,000 clones, about a fifth appearing once. The source material was tumor tissue. The receptors stem from a male donor with papillary thyroid cancer or a benign thyroid nodule (not recorded which). Some clones in this sample may be carry-over from other donors' samples. CDR3s include the opening cysteine and the closing phenylalanine or tryptophan. The order of the fields is clone size, J gene, V gene, D gene, CDR3 protein, CDR3 DNA. D genes are given only for firm matches. Clone size, where shown, is once, few, many, or a class for clones that have expanded.

clone_size: .
j_call: TRBJ2-7
v_call: TRBV11-3
d_call: .
cdr3_aa: CASSLRGGLSLYEQYF
cdr3_nt: TGTGCCAGCAGCTTGAGGGGGGGACTCTCCCTCTACGAGCAGTACTTC

clone_size: .
j_call: TRBJ2-7
v_call: TRBV18
d_call: .
cdr3_aa: CASSALGGSYEQYF
cdr3_nt: TGTGCCAGCTCGGCGCTGGGTGGGTCCTACGAGCAGTACTTC

clone_size: many
j_call: TRBJ2-3
v_call: TRBV5-1
d_call: TRBD1
cdr3_aa: CASNPSDGDRGRHTQYF
cdr3_nt: TGCGCCAGCAATCCTTCAGATGGGGACAGGGGGCGTCATACGCAGTATTTT

clone_size: .
j_call: TRBJ2-2
v_call: TRBV3-1
d_call: .
cdr3_aa: CASSQHWELFF
cdr3_nt: TGTGCCAGCAGCCAACATTGGGAGCTGTTTTTT

clone_size: many
j_call: TRBJ1-5
v_call: TRBV11-2
d_call: TRBD1
cdr3_aa: CASSLGTGISNQPQHF
cdr3_nt: TGTGCCAGCAGCCTCGGGACAGGGATAAGCAATCAGCCCCAGCATTTT

clone_size: many
j_call: TRBJ2-1
v_call: TRBV20-1
d_call: .
cdr3_aa: CSAGRTSHLNEQFF
cdr3_nt: TGCAGTGCGGGACGGACAAGCCACTTAAATGAGCAGTTCTTC

clone_size: .
j_call: TRBJ1-1
v_call: TRBV19
d_call: TRBD1
cdr3_aa: CVSSRQGRVNTEAFF
cdr3_nt: TGTGTCAGTAGTAGACAGGGACGGGTGAACACTGAAGCTTTCTTT

clone_size: many
j_call: TRBJ1-1
v_call: TRBV5-1
d_call: TRBD1
cdr3_aa: CASSLGAGGMNTEAFF
cdr3_nt: TGCGCCAGCAGCTTGGGGGCAGGGGGGATGAACACTGAAGCTTTCTTT

clone_size: few
j_call: TRBJ1-1
v_call: TRBV6-2/TRBV6-3
d_call: .
cdr3_aa: CASRLYGSEAFF
cdr3_nt: TGTGCCAGCAGGCTCTATGGGAGCGAAGCTTTCTTT

clone_size: many
j_call: TRBJ2-7
v_call: TRBV7-2
d_call: .
cdr3_aa: CASSLVPEAYEQYF
cdr3_nt: TGTGCCAGCAGCTTAGTGCCTGAAGCCTACGAGCAGTACTTC

clone_size: .
j_call: TRBJ2-7
v_call: TRBV2
d_call: .
cdr3_aa: CASWNDEQYF
cdr3_nt: TGTGCCAGCTGGAATGACGAGCAGTACTTC

clone_size: many
j_call: TRBJ2-3
v_call: TRBV5-1
d_call: .
cdr3_aa: CASSLEGDTQYF
cdr3_nt: TGCGCCAGCAGCTTGGAGGGTGATACGCAGTATTTT

clone_size: .
j_call: TRBJ1-6
v_call: TRBV27
d_call: .
cdr3_aa: CASSFNEPRVTLHF
cdr3_nt: TGTGCCAGCAGTTTTAACGAGCCCCGAGTCACCCTCCACTTT